This passage covers 14 T cell receptor beta chains from one sample sequenced in a study of metastatic and nonmetastatic thyroid tumors. TCRdb redid the clone calls on the PCR reads using MiXCR. The sample lists 9,900 or so clones, more than 25% occurring once. No treatment had been given to any patient before thyroid surgery. The sample taken for sequencing was tumor tissue. These receptors were taken from a female donor with papillary thyroid cancer or a benign thyroid nodule (not recorded which). Some clones in this sample may be carry-over from other donors' samples.

The table lists this clone with a few counts. This chain uses TRBV28 with TRBJ1-5; maybe TRBD1 (5 bases). The V gene lost 2 bases and the J gene lost 2 bases, with 10 bases spanning the gap. The CDR3 spans 15 residues. Germline V lookup: CDR1 MDHEN, CDR2 SYDVKM. The CDR3 here is CASSLGGDGNQPQHF. In DNA, the CDR3 is TGTGCCAGCAGTTTAGGAGGGGATGGCAATCAGCCCCAGCATTTT.

The gene calls are TRBV7-2 and TRBJ1-3; weak D call: TRBD1 (5 bases). Per the germline V gene, CDR1 is SGHTA and CDR2 is FQGNSA. CDR3 length: 15 amino acids. V was trimmed by 2 bases and J by 4 bases, leaving 12 bases between them. The CDR3 DNA follows: TGTGCCAGCAGCTTACGGCAGGGAACGGGAAACACCATATATTTT. Protein product: CASSLRQGTGNTIYF.

This sequence joins TRBV11-2 and TRBJ1-6; D gene ambiguous. Trimming removed 3 bases from V and 8 bases from J, with 5 bases in between. Per the germline V gene, CDR1 is SGHAT and CDR2 is FQNNGV. There are 12 residues in the CDR3. In nucleotides, the CDR3 is TGTGCCAGCAGCTTGGTCGATTCACCCCTCCACTTT. It translates to CASSLVDSPLHF.

This clone rates as medium-sized. The V and J genes are TRBV4-2 and TRBJ2-5, with 12 bases aligning to TRBD2. V shed 4 bases, J shed 4 bases, and the junction held 1 base outside the gene matches. The CDR3 is 14 amino acids. CDR1 is LGHNA, CDR2 YNFKEQ, per germline. Written as DNA, the CDR3 is TGTGCCAGCAGCCCGGGACTAGCGGGAGAGACCCAGTACTTC. It yields the protein CASSPGLAGETQYF.

By proportion, this clone is medium-sized. V gene TRBV6-1 combines with J gene TRBJ2-7, with TRBD1 identical over 12 bases. Germline assignment: CDR1 MNHNS and CDR2 SASEGT. The junction had 6 bases not matched to a gene; V was cut back by 7 bases and J by 5 bases. This CDR3 region has 14 residues. The CDR3 region has the DNA TGTGCCAGCAAAAGGGACAGGGGGCGGGACGAGCAGTACTTC. This translates into CASKRDRGRDEQYF.

V and J are TRBV7-9 and TRBJ1-2, with D possibly matching TRBD1 (5 bases). Germline CDR1 SEHNR, CDR2 FQNEAQ (reference sequence). V dropped 3 bases and J dropped 2 bases, with 7 bases sitting between them. The CDR3 covers 13 residues. The CDR3 DNA reads as TGTGCCAGCAGCTTTGACAGAAACTATGGCTACACCTTC. Translating gives CASSFDRNYGYTF.

There are a few counts of this clone. The chain uses TRBV2 and TRBJ2-1, with 9 bases identical to TRBD1. CDR1 and CDR2 (germline): SNHLY, FYNNEI. V lost 1 base and J lost 6; bases outside the gene matches: 4. There are 15 residues in the CDR3. The CDR3 sequence is CASSEGDRDINEQFF. The CDR3 DNA sequence: TGTGCCAGCAGTGAAGGGGACAGGGATATCAATGAGCAGTTCTTC.

The rearrangement uses TRBV6-5 and TRBJ2-7; D is unclear. V lost 2 bases to trimming and J lost 4 bases, with 12 bases between them. CDR1 and CDR2 from the germline V gene are MNHEY and SVGAGI. The CDR3 spans 14 residues. The CDR3 loop is CASSYGPRSYEQYF. DNA for the CDR3: TGTGCCAGCAGTTACGGACCCCGTAGTTACGAGCAGTACTTC.

The V and J genes are TRBV20-1 and TRBJ2-7; 10 bases align to TRBD1. This CDR3 has 14 amino acids. The germline CDR1 and CDR2 sequences are DFQATT and SNEGSKA (reference sequence). After removal of 5 bases from V and 9 bases from J, the junction contained 13 bases not matched to a gene. CDR3 residues: CSAPFTPGQGSQYF. In nucleotides, the CDR3 is TGCAGTGCTCCTTTTACTCCGGGACAGGGGTCGCAGTACTTC.

J is TRBJ2-2 and V is TRBV11-3, with TRBD2 as a possible D gene (6 bases). The V and J ends lost 4 bases and 1 base respectively, with 7 bases between them. Germline loops: CDR1 SGHNT, CDR2 YENEEA. This CDR3 has 14 residues. CDR3 bases: TGTGCCAGCAGCTATAGCGGGAACACCGGGGAGCTGTTTTTT. This gives the protein CASSYSGNTGELFF.

The table lists this clone with a few counts. The chain joins TRBV15 to TRBJ2-7; possible D gene TRBD2, 6 bases. CDR1 is LNHNV and CDR2 is YYDKDF in the germline V gene (reference sequence). This CDR3 has 14 residues. V was trimmed by 0 bases and J by 4 bases, leaving 10 bases between them. DNA of the CDR3: TGTGCCACCAGCAGAGAGGGGGGAGCTTACGAGCAGTACTTC. Amino acids: CATSREGGAYEQYF.

The chain employs TRBV6-1 and TRBJ1-1; 8 bases are shared with TRBD1. The CDR3 runs to 13 residues. V trimming: 8 bases; J trimming: 4 bases; junction bases outside the gene matches: 6. Germline CDR1 MNHNS, CDR2 SASEGT. The CDR3 loop is CASLDRAGTEAFF. The CDR3 DNA follows: TGTGCCAGCCTGGACAGGGCGGGCACTGAAGCTTTCTTT.

V gene TRBV20-1 combines with J gene TRBJ2-7; either TRBD1 or TRBD2 may supply D (5 bases each). This CDR3 contains 11 residues. Trimming pared 6 bases from V and 1 base from J, leaving 7 bases between. Germline loops: CDR1 DFQATT, CDR2 SNEGSKA (reference sequence). CDR3 region: CSAGPSYEQYF. In nucleotides, the CDR3 is TGCAGTGCGGGACCATCCTACGAGCAGTACTTC.

The chain employs TRBV7-2 and TRBJ2-7; D may be TRBD1 or TRBD2 (5 bases each). Germline CDR1 reads SGHTA; CDR2 reads FQGNSA. V shed 6 bases and J shed 1 base, with 13 bases lying between them. The CDR3 spans 14 residues. For the CDR3, the DNA is TGTGCCAGCAGAAAGGGGCTAGCATCCTACGAGCAGTACTTC. Translation gives CASRKGLASYEQYF.